The 28 T cell receptor beta chains given below trace back to one sample, sequenced in a study of PD-1 blockade in classical Hodgkin lymphoma. Every patient relapsed after autologous stem cell transplantation, and brentuximab vedotin exposure varied. Sequencing was performed with immunoSEQ multiplex PCR; in TCRdb, only in-frame clones are kept and a portion is missing. Counted here are some 93,000 clones, more than 90% occurring once; the ten biggest clones make up about 2.8%. The input for sequencing was peripheral blood mononuclear cells (PBMCs), taken at baseline. These receptor sequences come from a human donor with classical Hodgkin lymphoma.

This chain uses TRBV29-1 with TRBJ1-1; tentatively, D is TRBD1 (5 bases). Between the trimmed V and J ends, which lost 4 bases and 3 bases, there was a span of 15 bases. This CDR3 has 14 amino acids. Germline V gene lookup returns CDR1 SQVTM and CDR2 ANQGSEA. The CDR3 region has the DNA TGCAGCGTTGCCGGGGCCCGGAGGGACACTGAAGCTTTCTTT. Translated, it gives CSVAGARRDTEAFF.

J is TRBJ1-2 and V is TRBV7-6; tentatively, D is TRBD1 (6 bases). This CDR3 has 17 residues. CDR1 and CDR2 (germline): SGHVS, FNYEAQ. Trimming left V 4 bases short and J 0 bases short, with 18 bases between. The CDR3 spells CASSSSSGAPPNYGYTF. CDR3 coding DNA: TGTGCCAGCAGCTCGTCTTCGGGGGCACCGCCTAACTATGGCTACACCTTC.

The gene calls are TRBV27 and TRBJ2-2; D unclear. The V end was cut by 2 bases, the J end by 4 bases, with 17 bases between. The germline V gene has CDR1 MNHEY and CDR2 SMNVEV (reference sequence). The CDR3 length is 17 residues. Here the CDR3 reads CASSLRSSTLGTGELFF. The CDR3 nucleotides read TGTGCCAGCAGTTTACGGTCTAGTACCCTGGGCACCGGGGAGCTGTTTTTT.

This chain uses TRBV28 with TRBJ2-7; TRBD1 matches 10 bases. The CDR3 sequence is 18 residues long. Per germline, CDR1 MDHEN and CDR2 SYDVKM. The ends lost 8 bases at V and 1 base at J; junction bases unmatched: 17. The DNA for the CDR3 is TGTGCCAGCCGCCCGTGGAGCGGCGGGACAGGGGTATCCTACGAGCAGTACTTC. Amino acid sequence: CASRPWSGGTGVSYEQYF.

This chain links TRBV9 with TRBJ2-5; TRBD2 might be the D (6 bases). V was clipped by 3 bases and J by 7 bases, with 13 bases between them. Germline values: CDR1 SGDLS, CDR2 YYNGEE. The CDR3 extends over 13 amino acids. CDR3 residues: CASSGPGGGTQYF. CDR3 nucleotide sequence: TGTGCCAGCAGCGGCCCTGGGGGAGGGACCCAGTACTTC.

A remark on this clone: At one boundary the junction diverges from the germline segment, which might be a read error. The rearrangement joins TRBV2 to TRBJ1-5; 8 nucleotides match TRBD1. Germline assignment: CDR1 SNHLY and CDR2 FYNNEI. This CDR3 has 15 amino acids. The CDR3 DNA sequence: TGTGTCAGCAGACTCGGACAGGGAGGTAATCAGCCCCAGCATTTT. Translation gives CVSRLGQGGNQPQHF.

The V and J genes are TRBV21-1 and TRBJ2-7; the table calls TRBD2, which could not be checked here. TRBV21-1 is assigned pseudogene status. The CDR3 sequence is 16 residues long. CDR3: CASSPFGAGGPYEQYF. CDR3 coding DNA: TGTGCCAGCAGCCCATTCGGAGCGGGAGGGCCCTACGAGCAGTACTTC.

The chain carries TRBV21-1 and TRBJ2-4; the table names TRBD1, a call not compared with the DNA. TRBV21-1 is recorded as a pseudogene. This CDR3 has 16 amino acids. CDR3 nucleotide sequence: TGTGCCAGCAGCAAAGGGACAGGGGTTTTCAAAAACATTCAGTACTTC. Amino acid sequence: CASSKGTGVFKNIQYF.

The gene calls are TRBV11-2 and TRBJ2-7, with D unclear. CDR1 and CDR2 from the germline V gene are SGHAT and FQNNGV. The V end lost 1 base, the J end lost 2 bases, and 15 bases lay between the germline ends. The length of the CDR3 is 16 residues. CDR3 nucleotides: TGTGCCAGCAGCTTAGGCAGAGCAGAAACCCCCTACGAGCAGTACTTC. Its protein product is CASSLGRAETPYEQYF. The entire variable domain, with the rest obtained from reference TRBV11-2 and TRBJ2-7, is as follows: EAGVAQSPRYKIIEKRQSVAFWCNPISGHATLYWYQQILGQGPKLLIQFQNNGVVDDSQLPKDRFSAERLKGVDSTLKIQPAKLEDSAVYLCASSLGRAETPYEQYFGPGTRLTVT.

This chain uses TRBV27 with TRBJ2-5; 16 bases align to TRBD2. Trimming at V came to 6 bases and at J to 5 bases, leaving 9 bases not matched to a gene. The CDR3 has 17 residues. The germline V gene encodes CDR1 MNHEY and CDR2 SMNVEV (reference sequence). The CDR3: CASRSGTSGRAFETQYF. The CDR3 region has the DNA TGTGCCAGCAGATCTGGGACTAGCGGGAGGGCCTTTGAGACCCAGTACTTC.

The chain recombines TRBV6-1 with TRBJ1-1, with TRBD1 matching over 7 bases. Germline CDR1 reads MNHNS; CDR2 reads SASEGT. J lost 6 bases, V lost 6 bases, and 13 bases had no gene match. CDR3 length: 15 residues. CDR3 region: CASRDSGTVPPEAFF. CDR3 nucleotides: TGTGCCAGCAGAGATTCCGGGACAGTCCCCCCTGAAGCTTTCTTT.

In its sample, this clone was seen once. The gene calls are TRBV16 and TRBJ2-7, with D possibly called TRBD1 or TRBD2 (5 bases each). Trimming left V 0 bases short and J 4 bases short, with 7 bases between. This CDR3 is built from 13 residues. From germline, CDR1 is KGHSY and CDR2 FQNENV. In DNA form, the CDR3 reads TGTGCCAGCAGCCAATCTTGGGGGTACGAGCAGTACTTC. Its protein product is CASSQSWGYEQYF.

The rearrangement joins TRBV7-9 to TRBJ2-1; tentatively, D is TRBD2 (6 bases). The CDR3 sequence is 13 residues long. CDR1 is SEHNR, CDR2 FQNEAQ, per germline (reference sequence). V lost 3 bases, J lost 7 bases, and 10 bases lay in between. In DNA form, the CDR3 reads TGTGCCAGCAGCTTCCCGACTAGAAATGAGCAGTTCTTC. Protein: CASSFPTRNEQFF.

This clone was counted once. In DNA form, the CDR3 reads TGTGCCAGTAGTATCGCCGACCACACAGATACGCAGTATTTT. It translates to CASSIADHTDTQYF. The rearrangement uses TRBV19 and TRBJ2-3; D not resolved. Deletions cut 3 bases from V and 2 bases from J, with 9 bases between. Per germline, CDR1 LNHDA and CDR2 SQIVND (reference sequence). The CDR3 is made up of 14 amino acids.

The V and J genes are TRBV25-1 and TRBJ1-4; D perhaps matches TRBD1 (6 bases). The V and J ends lost 4 bases and 3 bases respectively, with 12 bases between them. There are 15 residues in the CDR3. Germline CDR1 and CDR2: MGHDK and SYGVNS. The DNA for the CDR3 is TGTGCCAGCAGTGCCGCTAGGGGGGCTAATGAAAAACTGTTTTTT. It translates to CASSAARGANEKLFF.

The V call is TRBV5-6, the J call TRBJ2-5; 7 nucleotides match TRBD1. With 1 base clipped from V and 4 bases from J, the junction kept 10 bases outside the gene matches. The CDR3 spans 16 residues. Germline V gene data show CDR1 as SGHDT and CDR2 as YYEEEE. CDR3 in amino acids: CASSLISGGVRETQYF. The CDR3 DNA reads TGTGCCAGCAGCTTGATTTCAGGGGGAGTACGAGAGACCCAGTACTTC.

The J gene is TRBJ1-2, the V gene TRBV6-5, with 7 bases that match TRBD1. Germline V CDR1 and CDR2: MNHEY, SVGAGI. The CDR3 is 12 amino acids. V was clipped by 10 bases and J by 9 bases; unmatched bases: 11. CDR3 sequence (DNA): TGTGCCACCGCAAAGGGGGCTGGTAGCTACACCTTC. Amino acids: CATAKGAGSYTF.

V usage is TRBV29-1 and J usage is TRBJ1-3, with D perhaps TRBD1 (5 bases). Trimming pared 8 bases from V and 3 bases from J, leaving 14 bases between. The CDR3 has 13 amino acids. CDR1 SQVTM and CDR2 ANQGSEA come from the germline V gene. The CDR3 loop reads CSFRAGGGNTIYF. CDR3 nucleotide sequence: TGCAGCTTCCGAGCGGGGGGTGGAAACACCATATATTTT.

The rearrangement uses TRBV9 and TRBJ1-1; no reliable D call. The V gene lost 3 bases and the J gene lost 0 bases, with 6 bases spanning the gap. There are 13 residues in the CDR3. Germline-derived CDR1 and CDR2 are SGDLS and YYNGEE. The CDR3 is CASSEALNTEAFF. The DNA of the CDR3 is TGTGCCAGCAGCGAGGCCTTGAACACTGAAGCTTTCTTT.

This sequence joins TRBV2 and TRBJ2-7, with a weak D call TRBD1 (6 bases). Germline-derived CDR1 and CDR2 are SNHLY and FYNNEI. Trimming removed 6 bases from V and 11 bases from J, with 20 bases in between. The CDR3 consists of 13 residues. The chain's CDR3 is CASSFDRGGLEYF. The CDR3, as DNA: TGTGCCAGCAGCTTCGACCGAGGGGGTTTGGAGTACTTC.

This chain connects TRBV7-9 to TRBJ2-7, with D perhaps TRBD1 or TRBD2 (5 bases each). Deletions cut 4 bases from V and 5 bases from J, with 15 bases between. This CDR3 comprises 14 residues. Germline V gene lookup returns CDR1 SEHNR and CDR2 FQNEAQ (reference sequence). CDR3 sequence reads: CASSWDPKGNEQYF. DNA of the CDR3: TGTGCCAGCAGCTGGGACCCAAAAGGGAACGAGCAGTACTTC.

The rearrangement uses TRBV28 and TRBJ1-1; D call uncertain. Germline-derived CDR1 and CDR2 are MDHEN and SYDVKM. V gave up 5 bases and J gave up 3 bases, with 10 bases separating them. The CDR3 length is 13 residues. The CDR3 reads CASSPGVHTEAFF. Written as DNA, the CDR3 is TGTGCCAGCAGTCCTGGGGTGCACACTGAAGCTTTCTTT.

The chain joins TRBV28 to TRBJ2-4; D perhaps matches TRBD1 (6 bases). Trimming stripped 8 bases from V and 7 bases from J, with 18 bases between. Germline lookup yields CDR1 MDHEN and CDR2 SYDVKM. The CDR3 sequence is 14 residues long. Here the CDR3 reads CASLNTGSGNIQYF. In DNA, the CDR3 is TGTGCCAGCCTTAACACAGGGAGTGGGAACATTCAGTACTTC. Looking up the rest from reference TRBV28 and TRBJ2-4 gives the full variable domain: DVKVTQSSRYLVKRTGEKVFLECVQDMDHENMFWYRQDPGLGLRLIYFSYDVKMKEKGDIPEGYSVSREKKERFSLILESASTNQTSMYLCASLNTGSGNIQYFGAGTRLSVL.

CDR3 sequence reads: CASSIVQVGQPQHF. The CDR3 bases are TGTGCCAGTAGTATTGTCCAAGTGGGTCAGCCCCAGCATTTT. The chain couples TRBV19 to TRBJ1-5; D uncertain. The ends were cut back, 3 bases at V and 6 bases at J, with 12 bases in the middle. CDR1 is LNHDA, CDR2 SQIVND, per germline (reference sequence). The CDR3 is made up of 14 amino acids.

The chain recombines TRBV27 with TRBJ2-3; 7 nucleotides align to TRBD2. This CDR3 has 13 residues. CDR1 MNHEY and CDR2 SMNVEV come from the germline V gene (reference sequence). V shed 5 bases and J 3 bases; nucleotides not matched to a gene: 2. CDR3 sequence (DNA): TGTGCCAGCAGTGGGAGGGGTACAGATACGCAGTATTTT. It codes for CASSGRGTDTQYF.

The rearrangement uses TRBV27 and TRBJ2-7; TRBD1 matches 9 bases. Trimming at V came to 3 bases and at J to 0 bases, leaving 3 bases not matched to a gene. The CDR3 consists of 15 residues. In germline, CDR1 is MNHEY, CDR2 SMNVEV (reference sequence). CDR3 DNA: TGTGCCAGCAGTTTCGGACAGGGGAGCTCCTACGAGCAGTACTTC. This codes for CASSFGQGSSYEQYF.

V and J are TRBV10-3 and TRBJ2-1, with 11 bases aligning to TRBD2. The CDR3 consists of 15 residues. J lost 7 bases, V lost 4 bases, and 6 bases had no gene match. The germline gives CDR1 ENHRY, CDR2 SYGVKD. CDR3 bases: TGTGCCATCAGTGTACTAGCGGGAGTGTCGAATGAGCAGTTCTTC. Its translation: CAISVLAGVSNEQFF.

The rearrangement links TRBV5-1 to TRBJ2-1, with 11 bases lining up with TRBD2. The germline CDR1 and CDR2 sequences are SGHRS and YFSETQ. The CDR3 extends over 19 amino acids. Germline trimming cut 1 base from V and 4 bases from J; bases unmatched to any gene: 13. CDR3 sequence reads: CASSLRSGTSGVWYNEQFF. CDR3 DNA sequence: TGCGCCAGCAGCTTGAGGTCGGGGACTAGCGGTGTATGGTACAATGAGCAGTTCTTC. Drawing the rest from reference TRBV5-1 and TRBJ2-1, the complete variable domain is KAGVTQTPRYLIKTRGQQVTLSCSPISGHRSVSWYQQTPGQGLQFLFEYFSETQRNKGNFPGRFSGRQFSNSRSEMNVSTLELGDSALYLCASSLRSGTSGVWYNEQFFGPGTRLTVL.